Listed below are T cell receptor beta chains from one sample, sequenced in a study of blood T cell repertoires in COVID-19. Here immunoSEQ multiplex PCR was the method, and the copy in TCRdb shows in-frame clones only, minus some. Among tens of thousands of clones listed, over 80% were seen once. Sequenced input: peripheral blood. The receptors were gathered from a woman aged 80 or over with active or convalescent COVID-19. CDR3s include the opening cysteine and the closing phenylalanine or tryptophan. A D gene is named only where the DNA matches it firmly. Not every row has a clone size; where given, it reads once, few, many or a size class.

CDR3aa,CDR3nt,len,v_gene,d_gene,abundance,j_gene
CASSRHWNTEAFF,TGTGCCAGTAGCCGACACTGGAACACTGAAGCTTTCTTT,13,TRBV19,NA,NA,TRBJ1-1
CAWSRGLAGAGELFF,TGTGCCTGGAGTCGGGGACTAGCGGGAGCCGGGGAGCTGTTTTTT,15,TRBV30,TRBD2,NA,TRBJ2-2
CASSLDWGISYEQYF,TGTGCCAGCAGCTTAGATTGGGGCATCTCCTACGAGCAGTACTTC,15,TRBV7-2,NA,few,TRBJ2-7
CASCGTGNYNEQFF,TGTGCCAGCTGCGGGACAGGGAATTACAATGAGCAGTTCTTC,14,TRBV6-5,TRBD1,NA,TRBJ2-1
CASSRGQGDTEAFF,TGTGCCAGCTCAAGGGGACAGGGGGACACTGAAGCTTTCTTT,14,TRBV18,TRBD1,NA,TRBJ1-1
CASSLLQGSTDTQYF,TGTGCCAGCAGTTTACTCCAGGGTAGCACAGATACGCAGTATTTT,15,TRBV28,NA,NA,TRBJ2-3
CASSYRDRGGEQYF,TGTGCCAGCAGTTACAGGGACAGGGGAGGAGAGCAGTACTTC,14,TRBV6-6,TRBD1,NA,TRBJ2-7
CAWSTWRGISYEQYF,TGTGCCTGGAGTACTTGGCGGGGGATCTCCTACGAGCAGTACTTC,15,TRBV30,TRBD2,NA,TRBJ2-7
CASSLSDSPLPSYEQYF,TGTGCCAGCAGCTTGAGCGACAGCCCACTACCCTCCTACGAGCAGTACTTC,17,TRBV7-2,NA,NA,TRBJ2-7
CASSPQVVNYGYTF,TGTGCCAGCAGCCCACAGGTCGTCAACTATGGCTACACCTTC,14,TRBV28,NA,NA,TRBJ1-2
CASSPTGLSAYNYGYTF,TGTGCCAGCAGCCCCACGGGACTCTCGGCTTATAACTATGGCTACACCTTC,17,TRBV9,NA,NA,TRBJ1-2
CASSSPGGIYNSPLHF,TGTGCCAGCAGCTCTCCAGGGGGCATCTATAATTCACCCCTCCACTTT,16,TRBV5-6,TRBD1,NA,TRBJ1-6
CASSLSLAAGELFF,TGTGCCAGCAGCTTATCGTTGGCTGCCGGGGAGCTGTTTTTT,14,TRBV7-9,NA,few,TRBJ2-2
CASGFFPPDQETQYF,TGTGCTAGTGGTTTTTTTCCGCCGGACCAAGAGACCCAGTACTTC,15,TRBV12-5,NA,NA,TRBJ2-5
CASSSDRGQPQHF,TGTGCCAGCAGTTCAGACAGGGGCCAGCCCCAGCATTTT,13,TRBV12-3/TRBV12-4,TRBD1,NA,TRBJ1-5
CAISAGTAGTRFEQYF,TGTGCCATCAGTGCGGGAACGGCCGGCACACGGTTCGAGCAGTACTTC,16,TRBV10-3,NA,NA,TRBJ2-7
CASSYAGVSGNTIYF,TGTGCCAGCAGTTACGCGGGGGTCTCTGGAAACACCATATATTTT,15,TRBV6-5,NA,NA,TRBJ1-3
CASSLAPYEQYF,TGTGCCAGCAGCTTAGCGCCCTACGAGCAGTACTTC,12,TRBV7-3,NA,few,TRBJ2-7
CATSGLAGTSSYNEQFF,TGTGCCACCAGTGGGCTAGCGGGGACTAGCTCCTACAATGAGCAGTTCTTC,17,TRBV24-1,TRBD2,NA,TRBJ2-1
CASSLVSGRPRGTDTQYF,TGTGCCAGCAGCTTGGTTAGCGGGAGGCCTCGAGGCACAGATACGCAGTATTTT,18,TRBV5-6,TRBD2,NA,TRBJ2-3